This T cell receptor beta chain was documented in a study of T cells in Graves' hyperthyroidism and ophthalmopathy. General study findings and limits: The model foresaw ophthalmopathy a median roughly 6.3 months prior to onset. Most clonotypes that expanded in the thyroid above 0.001 also showed up in blood.

This clonotype has just a few counts. The antigen is not known. RNA transcripts yielded amplified TCR beta CDR3 regions. The HTBI set primed first-round TCR CDR3 RT-PCR. TCRdb called the multiplex PCR reads again in MiXCR, with one record for every CDR3 protein. The sample consists of about 620,000 distinct CDR3 sequences, about 17% of them appearing once. Trimming cost V 3 bases and J 6 bases; bases outside gene matches: 6. CDR1 WNHNN and CDR2 SYGVQD come from the germline V gene (reference sequence). The CDR3 extends over 14 amino acids. Stable Graves' hyperthyroidism denoted no ophthalmopathy progression over 18 months. Out of over 7.5 ml of fresh peripheral blood came the PBMCs.

The V gene is TRBV10-1, the J gene TRBJ2-7; TRBD2 matches at 9 bases. The TCR was taken from a woman aged 25 to 39 with Graves' hyperthyroidism. The source material was blood. The CDR3 spells CASSDTSGRREQYF. The DNA for the CDR3 is TGCGCCAGCAGTGATACTAGCGGGCGACGCGAGCAGTACTTC.